This T cell receptor beta chain was sequenced for a study of blood T cells in healthy people across ages. Overall study: Capture via template switching afforded approximately one barcoded beta molecule per two T cells. Study-wide results and caveats: Naive T cell percentage showed a strong correlation with the diversity of TCR beta. It was the long-lived donors that had more naive CD4+ cells and higher diversity than aged donors.

A word on this clonotype: What it binds is unknown.

A second PCR, run for about 6 to 11 cycles, used a sample-barcoded 5' primer plus a J-beta primer mix. One entry per CDR3 protein results from TCRdb running MiXCR on the 5' RACE reads. Here the sample spans 1 million or so distinct CDR3 sequences, less than 25% being singletons. Germline-derived CDR1 and CDR2 are MDHEN and SYDVKM. The junction had 15 bases not matched to a gene; V was cut back by 6 bases and J by 5 bases. The CDR3 loop spans 16 amino acids. Separately, the same data were catalogued under a study of T cells of mothers and their children. That work contributes: Related mother-child pairs shared slightly more overlap than unrelated pairs, but the difference was non-significant.

The gene calls are TRBV28 and TRBJ2-5; 7 nucleotides agree with TRBD1. This TCR was recovered from a girl under 10 years old in good health. Sequences were obtained from blood. CDR3 in DNA: TGTGCCAGCAGCACTTCCCCCCTTACAGGGGAGGAGACCCAGTACTTC. Translated: CASSTSPLTGEETQYF.